This T cell receptor beta chain was identified during a study of tumor-infiltrating lymphocytes in localized non-small cell lung cancer. Study details: The cohort mixed smokers and never-smokers, several histologies, and some post-neoadjuvant-chemotherapy samples. Resected tumor was paired with non-adjacent uninvolved lung from the same patient. Study-level points and caveats: Tumor T-cell fraction from TCR sequencing was not associated with recurrence-free survival (p = 0.61). Different pieces of the same tissue went to different assays, confounding technical variation with intratumor heterogeneity.

Concerning this clone: The antigen is unknown.

Germline V CDR1 and CDR2: SGHDT, YYEEEE. The V gene end was trimmed by 0 bases and the J gene end by 3 bases; junction bases not matched to a gene: 4. The CDR3 spans 16 residues. Measured with immunoSEQ multiplex PCR; TCRdb has only the in-frame clones, and not every one. This sample carries about 12,000 clones, about nine tenths of them seen once, and the ten largest clones take approximately 8.9%. Input material: lung tumor tissue. V gene TRBV5-6 combines with J gene TRBJ2-1; TRBD1 agrees at 9 bases. This clonotype was sampled from a human donor with non-small cell lung cancer. CDR3 nucleotides: TGTGCCAGCAGCTTGGCCCTGGGACAGGGCTACAATGAGCAGTTCTTC. Amino acid sequence: CASSLALGQGYNEQFF.